This T cell receptor (beta chain) was captured in a study of T cell responses to AZD1222 COVID-19 vaccine. Findings and caveats of the study: Most donors were white British, females outnumbered males, and clonal diversity was possibly underestimated. The breadth and depth of Spike-specific TCRs increased once two AZD1222 doses had been given. It was only five to seven AZD1222 recipients who were seropositive at baseline. The study reported that nearly half of spike-specific TCRs target unmutated variant regions.

Repertoires were generated with immunoSEQ multiplex PCR, while TCRdb's copy carries only in-frame clones and drops some. The data contain around 160,000 clones, almost 90% of them singletons. A word on this clone: The antigen is not known.

The CDR3 is 15 amino acids. V lost 0 bases and J lost 3, with 10 bases in between. Germline CDR1 is SGDLS and CDR2 is YYNGEE. The chain combines TRBV9 with TRBJ2-1; no clear D. The sequencing used peripheral blood, collected on day 0 of AZD1222 vaccination. The receptor's source is an adult in good health. The CDR3 DNA reads TGTGCCAGCAGCGTAGGCTCTTCTAACTACAATGAGCAGTTCTTC. Residues: CASSVGSSNYNEQFF.